Presented here are 26 T cell receptor beta chains from one specimen sequenced in a study of beta chain features in type 1 diabetes. Broader study findings: TCRB CDR3 length was moderately but significantly reduced in all four CD4+ subsets of Type 1 diabetes patients.

As every portion of the isolated RNA was reverse transcribed, the sequencing read expressed TCRB transcripts. Measured with immunoSEQ multiplex PCR; TCRdb has only the in-frame clones, and not every one. The sample has around 170,000 clones, approximately 10% seen once. For these receptors, no antigen is known. Sequenced input: central memory CD4+ T cells from blood. Receptors originate from a woman aged 30 to 39 with type 1 diabetes.

The V call is TRBV6-5, the J call TRBJ2-7; D may be TRBD1 (6 bases). The CDR3 is made up of 14 amino acids. The V end was cut by 8 bases, the J end by 7 bases, with 21 bases between. Per germline, CDR1 MNHEY and CDR2 SVGAGI. CDR3 sequence (DNA): TGTGCCAGCGGGACCGGACAGACCCTAGGGGAGCAGTACTTC. It yields the protein CASGTGQTLGEQYF.

The chain employs TRBV11-2 and TRBJ1-2; D ambiguous. The CDR3 spans 15 residues. With 1 base removed from V and 3 bases from J, the gap between germline ends came to 12 bases. Germline-derived CDR1 and CDR2 are SGHAT and FQNNGV. CDR3 region: CASSLALRVDYGYTF. The CDR3 DNA reads as TGTGCCAGCAGCTTAGCCTTACGGGTGGACTATGGCTACACCTTC. Together with reference TRBV11-2 and TRBJ1-2, the CDR3 gives the full variable domain: EAGVAQSPRYKIIEKRQSVAFWCNPISGHATLYWYQQILGQGPKLLIQFQNNGVVDDSQLPKDRFSAERLKGVDSTLKIQPAKLEDSAVYLCASSLALRVDYGYTFGSGTRLTVV.

There are a few counts of this clone. The J gene is TRBJ2-7, the V gene TRBV5-4, with D perhaps TRBD1 (6 bases). Looked up from germline, CDR1 is SGHNT and CDR2 is YYREEE (reference sequence). V was pared by 3 bases and J by 8 bases, with 21 bases between. This CDR3 contains 15 residues. CDR3 sequence reads: CASSSTFGGTTQQYF. The CDR3 bases are TGTGCCAGCAGCTCCACCTTTGGGGGCACTACGCAGCAGTACTTC.

The chain recombines TRBV28 with TRBJ2-1; possibly TRBD2 for D (6 bases). Germline-derived CDR1 and CDR2 are MDHEN and SYDVKM. The V gene lost 9 bases and the J gene lost 7 bases, with 10 bases spanning the gap. The CDR3 has 11 residues. The CDR3 nucleotides read TGTGCCAGTTGGCGGGATAATGAGCAGTTCTTC. Protein sequence: CASWRDNEQFF. The full variable domain, in which reference TRBV28 and TRBJ2-1 provide the parts outside the CDR3, is DVKVTQSSRYLVKRTGEKVFLECVQDMDHENMFWYRQDPGLGLRLIYFSYDVKMKEKGDIPEGYSVSREKKERFSLILESASTNQTSMYLCASWRDNEQFFGPGTRLTVL.

A few counts support this clone. CDR3 DNA sequence: TGTGCCAGCTCCGTTTCCAGCTCCTACAATGAGCAGTTCTTC. It codes for CASSVSSSYNEQFF. The genes are TRBV18 and TRBJ2-1; D not resolved. This CDR3 spans 14 amino acids. Per the germline V gene, CDR1 is KGHSH and CDR2 is LQKENI. V lost 6 bases to trimming and J lost 0 bases, with 9 bases between them.

The chain combines TRBV18 with TRBJ2-1; D perhaps matches TRBD1 (5 bases). The CDR3 spans 13 residues. The ends were cut back, 2 bases at V and 7 bases at J, with 9 bases in the middle. Looked up from germline, CDR1 is KGHSH and CDR2 is LQKENI. The chain's CDR3 is CASSPATENEQFF. CDR3 in DNA: TGTGCCAGCTCACCAGCGACAGAAAATGAGCAGTTCTTC.

This clone has just a few counts. The chain couples TRBV28 to TRBJ1-2, with TRBD1 matching over 10 bases. The CDR3 spans 16 residues. From germline, CDR1 is MDHEN and CDR2 SYDVKM. V shed 3 bases, J shed 6 bases, and the junction held 10 bases outside the gene matches. DNA of the CDR3: TGTGCCAGCAGTTTGGGACAGGGGATAGATGTAGATGGCTACACCTTC. This gives the protein CASSLGQGIDVDGYTF.

The rearrangement uses TRBV11-2 and TRBJ2-3; 8 nucleotides line up with TRBD2. V lost 5 bases and J lost 2; bases outside the gene matches: 9. This CDR3 has 16 residues. In germline, CDR1 is SGHAT, CDR2 FQNNGV. CDR3 residues: CASSQLADPLTDTQYF. Here the CDR3 DNA reads TGTGCCAGCAGCCAACTAGCGGACCCACTCACAGATACGCAGTATTTT.

Here the CDR3 DNA reads TGTGCCAGCAGCAGGCCGAGGGAGGAGGAAGATGAGCAGTTCTTC. Its translation: CASSRPREEEDEQFF. The chain links TRBV21-1 to TRBJ2-1; TRBD2 is the table's D call, not checked against the DNA. TRBV21-1 is a pseudogene. CDR3 size: 15 residues.

This clone was seen more than once but under ten times. The V call is TRBV28, the J call TRBJ2-7; 7 bases are shared with TRBD1. Germline V lookup: CDR1 MDHEN, CDR2 SYDVKM. The CDR3 extends over 14 amino acids. V lost 5 bases and J lost 2; bases outside the gene matches: 6. The CDR3 coding sequence is TGTGCCAGCAGTCCGAACAGGGGACCCTACGAGCAGTACTTC. Amino acids: CASSPNRGPYEQYF.

This clone was seen a handful of times. The chain joins TRBV18 to TRBJ1-2; D is ambiguous. The CDR3 runs to 16 residues. Germline V gene sequence: CDR1 KGHSH, CDR2 LQKENI. Trimming removed 0 bases at V and 6 bases at J, with 17 bases between. This chain's CDR3 is CASSPPEGTAKNGYTF. CDR3 sequence (DNA): TGTGCCAGCTCACCACCGGAGGGCACGGCCAAGAATGGCTACACCTTC.

J is TRBJ2-3 and V is TRBV18, with D perhaps TRBD2 (5 bases). The CDR3 consists of 14 residues. Per the germline V gene, CDR1 is KGHSH and CDR2 is LQKENI. V lost 8 bases and J lost 0, with 12 bases in between. CDR3 amino acids: CASQEGSSTDTQYF. CDR3 nucleotide sequence: TGTGCCAGCCAAGAGGGATCTAGCACAGATACGCAGTATTTT.

The chain employs TRBV29-1 and TRBJ2-7, with 9 bases lining up with TRBD1. With V trimmed by 4 bases and J by 4 bases, 11 bases remained unmatched. Germline V lookup: CDR1 SQVTM, CDR2 ANQGSEA. This CDR3 region has 15 residues. The CDR3 protein is CSVAGQGRARYEQYF. DNA of the CDR3: TGCAGCGTTGCGGGACAGGGTAGGGCAAGGTACGAGCAGTACTTC.

This sequence joins TRBV27 and TRBJ2-3; no reliable D call. The CDR3 loop spans 13 amino acids. The germline CDR1 and CDR2 sequences are MNHEY and SMNVEV (reference sequence). Trimming cost V 0 bases and J 6 bases, with 7 bases left between them. The chain's CDR3 is CASSLSRSDTQYF. The CDR3 region has the DNA TGTGCCAGCAGTTTATCCCGGTCGGATACGCAGTATTTT.

This clone has only a few counts. The chain links TRBV30 to TRBJ2-1, with TRBD1 matching 7 bases. This CDR3 region has 15 residues. V gave up 3 bases and J gave up 0 bases; unmatched junction bases: 5. The germline V gene has CDR1 GTSNPN and CDR2 SVGIG (reference sequence). This CDR3 reads CAWSGQVSSYNEQFF. The CDR3 DNA sequence: TGTGCCTGGAGCGGACAGGTGAGCTCCTACAATGAGCAGTTCTTC.

There are a few counts of this clone. The chain uses TRBV29-1 and TRBJ2-5; D not certain. Germline assignment: CDR1 SQVTM and CDR2 ANQGSEA. Trimming left V 4 bases short and J 7 bases short, with 16 bases between. The CDR3 runs to 13 residues. As DNA, the CDR3 is TGCAGCGTTGCCGCGGTATCAGTGGGGACCCAGTACTTC. Its protein is CSVAAVSVGTQYF.

This sequence joins TRBV2 and TRBJ2-1; 9 nucleotides align to TRBD2. In germline, CDR1 is SNHLY, CDR2 FYNNEI. The CDR3 sequence is 16 residues long. V shed 8 bases and J 0 bases; nucleotides not matched to a gene: 8. CDR3 sequence: CASGQREVSSYNEQFF. DNA of the CDR3: TGTGCCAGCGGCCAGCGGGAGGTTAGCTCCTACAATGAGCAGTTCTTC.

This clone showed up many times. This chain connects TRBV4-1 to TRBJ2-1, with 11 bases lining up with TRBD2. This CDR3 comprises 17 residues. Germline V gene data show CDR1 as MGHRA and CDR2 as YSYEKL. V lost 1 base, J lost 8 bases, and 10 bases stayed unmatched. The CDR3 here is CASSQAPTSGILYEQFF. The DNA for the CDR3 is TGCGCCAGCAGCCAAGCCCCGACTAGCGGGATCCTGTATGAGCAGTTCTTC.

This chain links TRBV5-1 with TRBJ2-3; a weak D match, TRBD2 (6 bases). Trimming removed 4 bases from V and 0 bases from J, with 15 bases in between. This CDR3 is 16 amino acids long. Germline V gives CDR1 SGHRS, CDR2 YFSETQ. The CDR3 protein is CASSDYSGPSTDTQYF. DNA of the CDR3: TGCGCCAGCAGCGATTATAGCGGACCCAGCACAGATACGCAGTATTTT.

This clone was seen more than once but under ten times. J is TRBJ1-2 and V is TRBV16; the match to TRBD1 covers 7 bases. The germline gives CDR1 KGHSY, CDR2 FQNENV. The CDR3 contains 14 residues. Unmatched junction bases numbered 8, after V lost 4 bases and J lost 6 bases. The CDR3 DNA follows: TGTGCCAGCAGCCTCGGCACAGGGGCTGATGGCTACACCTTC. Amino acid sequence: CASSLGTGADGYTF.

The chain couples TRBV29-1 to TRBJ2-7, with 10 bases aligning to TRBD1. Losses at the gene ends were 4 bases for V and 5 bases for J; bases not matched to a gene: 5. Per germline, CDR1 SQVTM and CDR2 ANQGSEA. The CDR3 runs 13 residues. CDR3 coding DNA: TGCAGCGTTGGGAGGGACAGGGGAAACGAGCAGTACTTC. This codes for CSVGRDRGNEQYF.

In nucleotides, the CDR3 is TGTGCCAGCAGCTTATCCCCGGGACAGCTGAACACTGAAGCTTTCTTT. Its protein product is CASSLSPGQLNTEAFF. The chain couples TRBV7-3 to TRBJ1-1; 7 positions match TRBD1. Trimming at V came to 2 bases and at J to 0 bases, leaving 6 bases not matched to a gene. CDR1 and CDR2 from the germline V gene are SGHTA and FQGTGA. The CDR3 spans 16 residues.

J is TRBJ2-1 and V is TRBV7-9, with 7 bases matching TRBD2. This CDR3 spans 14 amino acids. The germline V gene has CDR1 SEHNR and CDR2 FQNEAQ (reference sequence). The V gene end was trimmed by 2 bases and the J gene end by 6 bases; junction bases not matched to a gene: 4. The CDR3 sequence is CASSLTQRGNEQFF. In nucleotides, the CDR3 is TGTGCCAGCAGCTTAACCCAGCGGGGCAATGAGCAGTTCTTC.

This rearrangement joins TRBV19 to TRBJ2-3; TRBD1 aligns across 7 bases. The CDR3 is 14 residues long. V was clipped by 3 bases and J by 5 bases; unmatched bases: 5. CDR1 LNHDA and CDR2 SQIVND come from the germline V gene (reference sequence). CDR3 residues: CASSIANRGDTQYF. The CDR3 nucleotides are TGTGCCAGTAGTATCGCGAACAGGGGAGATACGCAGTATTTT.

The chain employs TRBV9 and TRBJ2-7; D is unclear. Trimming removed 5 bases from V and 1 base from J, with 16 bases in between. CDR1 and CDR2 from the germline V gene are SGDLS and YYNGEE. This CDR3 is built from 15 residues. The CDR3 loop reads CASSPNTNPSYEQYF. The CDR3 region has the DNA TGTGCCAGCAGTCCAAACACGAACCCTTCCTACGAGCAGTACTTC.

This clone showed up just a few times. This chain links TRBV7-9 with TRBJ2-2; TRBD1 aligns across 7 bases. This CDR3 contains 15 residues. V dropped 7 bases and J dropped 2; count of bases not matched to a gene: 7. Per the germline V gene, CDR1 is SEHNR and CDR2 is FQNEAQ (reference sequence). CDR3 loop: CASTWDSINTGELFF. CDR3 nucleotides: TGTGCCAGCACCTGGGACAGCATAAACACCGGGGAGCTGTTTTTT.